The 6 T cell receptor beta chains reported below all come from one sample, sequenced in a study of cytomegalovirus exposure and HLA in healthy donors. It was with 60 Vbeta and 13 Jbeta primers that the PCR ran. Sequencing was performed with immunoSEQ multiplex PCR; in TCRdb, only in-frame clones are kept and a portion is missing. The sample holds some 76,000 clones; about three quarters are singletons and the top ten take over 10%. The sequencing sample was made of PBMCs. The receptor source for this set is a male donor in good health and CMV-seropositive.

The chain joins TRBV10-3 to TRBJ1-1; a possible D gene is TRBD1 (5 bases). Germline V gene data show CDR1 as ENHRY and CDR2 as SYGVKD. V lost 10 bases, J lost 3 bases, and 15 bases lay in between. The CDR3 sequence is 13 residues long. DNA for the CDR3: TGTGCCACCTCATCCAGGGTGGACACTGAAGCTTTCTTT. Protein: CATSSRVDTEAFF.

CDR3 nucleotides: TGTGCCAGCAGCTCCTCCGGGGGGGTATCGAAAAACATTCAGTACTTC. Translating it yields CASSSSGGVSKNIQYF. The chain links TRBV7-9 to TRBJ2-4; TRBD2 agrees at 8 bases. From germline, CDR1 is SEHNR and CDR2 FQNEAQ (reference sequence). The V and J ends lost 4 bases and 4 bases, in that order; junction bases with no gene match: 9. This CDR3 has 16 amino acids.

This clone was seen a single time. V and J are TRBV19 and TRBJ2-3, with D tentatively TRBD2 (5 bases). V was clipped by 9 bases and J by 4 bases, with 14 bases between them. CDR1 and CDR2 from the germline V gene are LNHDA and SQIVND (reference sequence). This CDR3 region has 13 residues. As DNA, the CDR3 is TGTGCCAGCTCCTGGAGGAGTGCAGATACGCAGTATTTT. It encodes CASSWRSADTQYF.

The chain uses TRBV9 and TRBJ2-3, with 9 bases matching TRBD1. Germline loops: CDR1 SGDLS, CDR2 YYNGEE. Losses at the gene ends were 4 bases for V and 2 bases for J; bases not matched to a gene: 8. The CDR3 consists of 16 residues. In DNA form, the CDR3 reads TGTGCCAGCAGCTCAGGACAGGGGACTTACACAGATACGCAGTATTTT. Its translation: CASSSGQGTYTDTQYF.

The CDR3 region has the DNA TGCGCCAGCAGCCAAGAGGCAGCGGGGGGGAGCACAGATACGCAGTATTTT. This translates into CASSQEAAGGSTDTQYF. The rearrangement uses TRBV4-1 and TRBJ2-3; TRBD2 matches at 10 bases. The CDR3 runs 17 residues. From germline, CDR1 is MGHRA and CDR2 YSYEKL. With 0 bases clipped from V and 0 bases from J, the junction kept 3 bases outside the gene matches.

The V gene is TRBV6-5, the J gene TRBJ2-1; 7 positions agree with TRBD2. Per the germline V gene, CDR1 is MNHEY and CDR2 is SVGAGI. The CDR3 spans 16 residues. V dropped 0 bases and J dropped 1; count of bases not matched to a gene: 3. This chain's CDR3 is CASSYSRRGSYNEQFF. CDR3 DNA sequence: TGTGCCAGCAGTTACTCGCGGCGGGGGTCCTACAATGAGCAGTTCTTC.